The clone carrying this TCR beta chain has only one observation. Trimming removed 6 bases from V and 6 bases from J; junction bases left unmatched: 12. CDR1 and CDR2 (germline): MDHEN, SYDVKM. This CDR3 is 15 amino acids long. Sequencing was performed with immunoSEQ multiplex PCR; in TCRdb, only in-frame clones are kept and a portion is missing. Of about 110,000 clones in the sample, 85% to 95% were seen once. This sample was taken from a study of T cell changes during pregnancy in multiple sclerosis. The V gene is TRBV28, the J gene TRBJ2-7, with 9 bases matching TRBD2. The material was peripheral blood, obtained after pregnancy. The origin of this receptor is a female donor with multiple sclerosis, enrolled in a pregnancy study. As DNA, the CDR3 is TGTGCCAGCAGCAGTGGGGCTGCGGGAGGGCCCGAGCAGTACTTC. It specifies CASSSGAAGGPEQYF. Variable domain in full (rest from reference TRBV28 and TRBJ2-7): DVKVTQSSRYLVKRTGEKVFLECVQDMDHENMFWYRQDPGLGLRLIYFSYDVKMKEKGDIPEGYSVSREKKERFSLILESASTNQTSMYLCASSSGAAGGPEQYFGPGTRLTVT.